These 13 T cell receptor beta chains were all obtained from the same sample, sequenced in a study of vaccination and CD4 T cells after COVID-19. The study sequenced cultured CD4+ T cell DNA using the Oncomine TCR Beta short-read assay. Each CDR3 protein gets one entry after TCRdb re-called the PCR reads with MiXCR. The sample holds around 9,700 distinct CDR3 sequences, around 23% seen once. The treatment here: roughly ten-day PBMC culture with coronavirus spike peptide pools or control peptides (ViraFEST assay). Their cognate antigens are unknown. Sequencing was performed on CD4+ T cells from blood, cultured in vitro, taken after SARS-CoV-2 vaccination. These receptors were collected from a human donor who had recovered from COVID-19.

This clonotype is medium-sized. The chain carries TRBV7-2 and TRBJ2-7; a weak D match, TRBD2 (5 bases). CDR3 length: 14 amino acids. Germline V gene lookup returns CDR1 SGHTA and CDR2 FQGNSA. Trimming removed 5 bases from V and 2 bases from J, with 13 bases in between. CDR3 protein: CASSTQSGPYEQYF. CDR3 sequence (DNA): TGTGCCAGCAGCACCCAAAGCGGACCCTACGAGCAGTACTTC.

The CDR3 nucleotides are TGTGCCAGCAGACAACCGGACAGAACGGGCGAGCAGTACTTC. This sequence encodes CASRQPDRTGEQYF. The rearrangement joins TRBV27 to TRBJ2-7, with D maybe TRBD1 (6 bases). The CDR3 is 14 amino acids. Trimming took 6 bases from V and 6 from J, leaving 18 bases between them. Germline CDR1 is MNHEY and CDR2 is SMNVEV (reference sequence).

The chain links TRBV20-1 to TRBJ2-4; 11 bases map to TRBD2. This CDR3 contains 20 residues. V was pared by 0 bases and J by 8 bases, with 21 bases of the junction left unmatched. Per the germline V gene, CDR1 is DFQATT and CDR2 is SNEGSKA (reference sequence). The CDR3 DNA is TGCAGTGCTAGAGACCTCCTGGGGGTAGCGGGGGGGCCGGTTCAAGACATTCAGTACTTC. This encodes CSARDLLGVAGGPVQDIQYF.

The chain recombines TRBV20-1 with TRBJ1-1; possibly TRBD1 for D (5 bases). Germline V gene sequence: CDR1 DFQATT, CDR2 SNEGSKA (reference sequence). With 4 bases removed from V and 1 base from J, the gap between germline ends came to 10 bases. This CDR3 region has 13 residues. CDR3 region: CSAIEGPNTEAFF. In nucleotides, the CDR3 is TGCAGTGCTATTGAGGGACCGAACACTGAAGCTTTCTTT.

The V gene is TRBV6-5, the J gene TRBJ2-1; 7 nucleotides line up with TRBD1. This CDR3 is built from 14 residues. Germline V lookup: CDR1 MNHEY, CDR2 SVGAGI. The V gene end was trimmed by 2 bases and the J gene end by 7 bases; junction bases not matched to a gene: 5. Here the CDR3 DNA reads TGTGCCAGCAGTTACAGACAGGGAGCGAATGAGCAGTTCTTC. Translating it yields CASSYRQGANEQFF.

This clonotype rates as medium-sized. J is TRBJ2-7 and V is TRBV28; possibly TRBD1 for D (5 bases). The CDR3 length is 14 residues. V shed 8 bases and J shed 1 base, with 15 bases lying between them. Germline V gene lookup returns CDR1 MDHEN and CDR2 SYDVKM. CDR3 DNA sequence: TGTGCCAGCCGAGACAGTGCCCTTTCCTACGAGCAGTACTTC. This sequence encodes CASRDSALSYEQYF.

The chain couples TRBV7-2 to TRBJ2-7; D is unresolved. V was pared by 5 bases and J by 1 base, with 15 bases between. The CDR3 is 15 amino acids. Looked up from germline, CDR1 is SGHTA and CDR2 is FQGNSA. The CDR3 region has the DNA TGTGCCAGCAGCCCGGACGGCCACCTATCCTACGAGCAGTACTTC. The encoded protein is CASSPDGHLSYEQYF.

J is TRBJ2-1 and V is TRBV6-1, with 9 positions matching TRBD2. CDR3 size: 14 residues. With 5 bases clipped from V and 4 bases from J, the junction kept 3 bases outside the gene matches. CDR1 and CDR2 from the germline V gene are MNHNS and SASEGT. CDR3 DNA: TGTGCCAGCAGTCGAGGACTAGCGTACAATGAGCAGTTCTTC. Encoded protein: CASSRGLAYNEQFF.

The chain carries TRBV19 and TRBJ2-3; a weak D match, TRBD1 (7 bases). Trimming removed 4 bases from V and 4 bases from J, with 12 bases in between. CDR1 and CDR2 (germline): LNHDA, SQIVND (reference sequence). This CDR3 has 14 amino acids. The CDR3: CASSTQGGPDTQYF. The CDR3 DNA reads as TGTGCCAGTAGTACCCAGGGGGGCCCAGATACGCAGTATTTT. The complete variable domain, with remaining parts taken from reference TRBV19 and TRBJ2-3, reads DGGITQSPKYLFRKEGQNVTLSCEQNLNHDAMYWYRQDPGQGLRLIYYSQIVNDFQKGDIAEGYSVSREKKESFPLTVTSAQKNPTAFYLCASSTQGGPDTQYFGPGTRLTVL.

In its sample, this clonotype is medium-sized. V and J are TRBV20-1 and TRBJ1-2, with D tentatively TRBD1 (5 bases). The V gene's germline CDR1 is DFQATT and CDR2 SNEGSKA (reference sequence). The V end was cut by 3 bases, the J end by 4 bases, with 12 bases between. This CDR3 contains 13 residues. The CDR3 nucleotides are TGCAGTGCTAGTTACAGGCCAGCCTATGGCTACACCTTC. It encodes CSASYRPAYGYTF.

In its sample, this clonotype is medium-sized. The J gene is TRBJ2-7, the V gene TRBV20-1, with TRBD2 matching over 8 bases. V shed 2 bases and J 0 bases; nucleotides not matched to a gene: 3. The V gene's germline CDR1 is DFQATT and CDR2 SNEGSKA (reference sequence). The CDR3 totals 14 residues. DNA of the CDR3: TGCAGTGCTAGACTAGCGGGCAGCTCCTACGAGCAGTACTTC. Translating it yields CSARLAGSSYEQYF.

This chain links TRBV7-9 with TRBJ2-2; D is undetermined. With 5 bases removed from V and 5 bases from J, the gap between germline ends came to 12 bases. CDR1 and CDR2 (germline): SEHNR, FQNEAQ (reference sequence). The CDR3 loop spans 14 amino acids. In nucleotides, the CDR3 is TGTGCCAGCAGCCAAGATGCCCCTACCGGGGAGCTGTTTTTT. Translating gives CASSQDAPTGELFF.

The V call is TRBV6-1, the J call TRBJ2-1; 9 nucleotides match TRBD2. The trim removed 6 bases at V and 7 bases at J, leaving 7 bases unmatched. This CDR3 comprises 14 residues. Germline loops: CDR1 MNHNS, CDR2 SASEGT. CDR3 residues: CASRPGLALNEQFF. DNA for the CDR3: TGTGCCAGCAGGCCGGGACTAGCCTTAAATGAGCAGTTCTTC.